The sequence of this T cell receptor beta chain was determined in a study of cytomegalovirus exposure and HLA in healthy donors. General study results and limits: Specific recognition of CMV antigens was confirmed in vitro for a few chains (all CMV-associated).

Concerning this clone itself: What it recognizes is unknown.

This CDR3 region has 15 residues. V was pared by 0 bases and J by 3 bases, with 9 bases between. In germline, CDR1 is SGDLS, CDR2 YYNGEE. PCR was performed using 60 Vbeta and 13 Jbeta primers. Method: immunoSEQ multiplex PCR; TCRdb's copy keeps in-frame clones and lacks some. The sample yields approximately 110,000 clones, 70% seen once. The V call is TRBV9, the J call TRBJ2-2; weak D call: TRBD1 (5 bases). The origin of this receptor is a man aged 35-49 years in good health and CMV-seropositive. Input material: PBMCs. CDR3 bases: TGTGCCAGCAGCGTAGCGTTCAGGGACACCGGGGAGCTGTTTTTT. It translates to CASSVAFRDTGELFF.